The 15 T cell receptor beta chains below were found in one sample sequenced in a study of blood T cell repertoires in COVID-19. Libraries were prepared by immunoSEQ multiplex PCR; TCRdb keeps only in-frame clonotypes and omits some of them. The sample has some 240,000 clones, 80% to 90% seen once. The sample comprised peripheral blood. These receptors all come from a woman older than 75 with COVID-19, enrolled during active disease.

V is TRBV5-1 and J is TRBJ1-1, with 10 bases identical to TRBD1. Looked up from germline, CDR1 is SGHRS and CDR2 is YFSETQ. Unmatched junction bases numbered 4, after V lost 3 bases and J lost 5 bases. The CDR3 totals 14 residues. CDR3 bases: TGCGCCAGCAGCTCGGGACAGGGGATGACTGAAGCTTTCTTT. As protein: CASSSGQGMTEAFF.

CDR3 residues: CASSPGLAGTDTQYF. DNA for the CDR3: TGTGCCAGTAGTCCCGGCCTAGCGGGGACAGATACGCAGTATTTT. This chain links TRBV19 with TRBJ2-3; the match to TRBD2 covers 9 bases. The CDR3 loop spans 15 amino acids. The junction had 6 bases not matched to a gene; V was cut back by 5 bases and J by 3 bases. Germline V gene sequence: CDR1 LNHDA, CDR2 SQIVND (reference sequence).

The V call is TRBV4-2, the J call TRBJ2-7; no definite D call. The germline V and J ends were trimmed by 0 bases and 6 bases, with 12 bases remaining between them. Germline V lookup: CDR1 LGHNA, CDR2 YNFKEQ. This CDR3 has 14 residues. CDR3 protein: CASSQDRLTLEQYF. CDR3 DNA sequence: TGTGCCAGCAGCCAAGATAGACTTACCCTCGAGCAGTACTTC.

The chain uses TRBV19 and TRBJ2-1; D might be TRBD2 (6 bases). The CDR3 extends over 12 amino acids. Germline V gives CDR1 LNHDA, CDR2 SQIVND (reference sequence). Trimming stripped 5 bases from V and 10 bases from J, with 12 bases between. The CDR3 protein is CASSSQRVEQFF. CDR3 DNA: TGTGCCAGTAGTTCCCAGCGGGTAGAGCAGTTCTTC. Looking up the rest from reference TRBV19 and TRBJ2-1 gives the full variable domain: DGGITQSPKYLFRKEGQNVTLSCEQNLNHDAMYWYRQDPGQGLRLIYYSQIVNDFQKGDIAEGYSVSREKKESFPLTVTSAQKNPTAFYLCASSSQRVEQFFGPGTRLTVL.

V usage is TRBV30 and J usage is TRBJ1-2; 7 bases match TRBD1. The CDR3 is 15 residues long. From germline, CDR1 is GTSNPN and CDR2 SVGIG (reference sequence). Germline trimming cut 0 bases from V and 4 bases from J; bases unmatched to any gene: 8. Written as DNA, the CDR3 is TGTGCCTGGAGTGTAAAGTCAGGGGGACGCTATGGCTACACCTTC. It specifies CAWSVKSGGRYGYTF.

This chain links TRBV2 with TRBJ1-5; D is perhaps TRBD1 (5 bases). The CDR3 has 14 amino acids. V was clipped by 4 bases and J by 12 bases, with 19 bases between them. Germline-derived CDR1 and CDR2 are SNHLY and FYNNEI. CDR3 sequence (DNA): TGTGCCAGCAGTGTTTTCGGACACCAAGATTACCAGCATTTT. This gives the protein CASSVFGHQDYQHF.

In its sample, this clone was seen a few times. The CDR3 is CASTTDRGGNQPQHF. DNA of the CDR3: TGTGCCAGTACTACGGACAGAGGTGGCAATCAGCCCCAGCATTTT. The chain links TRBV19 to TRBJ1-5; D possibly corresponds to TRBD1 (6 bases). Trimming removed 7 bases at V and 2 bases at J, with 15 bases between. The germline V gene encodes CDR1 LNHDA and CDR2 SQIVND (reference sequence). This CDR3 region has 15 residues. Full variable domain (rest looked up from reference TRBV19 and TRBJ1-5): DGGITQSPKYLFRKEGQNVTLSCEQNLNHDAMYWYRQDPGQGLRLIYYSQIVNDFQKGDIAEGYSVSREKKESFPLTVTSAQKNPTAFYLCASTTDRGGNQPQHFGDGTRLSIL.

DNA of the CDR3: TGTGCCAGTAGTATAGCGTTAAGGGCCCGGGAGCGGGAAAAACTGTTTTTT. It yields the protein CASSIALRAREREKLFF. V gene TRBV19 combines with J gene TRBJ1-4, with D uncertain. This CDR3 contains 17 residues. CDR1 and CDR2 (germline): LNHDA, SQIVND (reference sequence). Trimming shortened V by 1 base and J by 8 bases, and 20 bases separated the two germline ends.

A single count supports this clone. The rearrangement uses TRBV28 and TRBJ2-6; 7 nucleotides match TRBD2. The CDR3 contains 16 residues. V dropped 5 bases and J dropped 3; count of bases not matched to a gene: 7. Germline V gives CDR1 MDHEN, CDR2 SYDVKM. CDR3 in amino acids: CASSPGGSLGANVLTF. CDR3 bases: TGTGCCAGCAGTCCCGGGGGGTCCCTTGGGGCCAACGTCCTGACTTTC.

The rearrangement uses TRBV2 and TRBJ1-5, with 8 bases that match TRBD1. This CDR3 has 18 residues. With V trimmed by 0 bases and J by 2 bases, 9 bases remained unmatched. CDR1 is SNHLY, CDR2 FYNNEI, per germline. The CDR3 nucleotides read TGTGCCAGCAGTGAAGCGCGGGCAGGGGGCGCTGGCAATCAGCCCCAGCATTTT. Its translation is CASSEARAGGAGNQPQHF.

In the case of this clone: Additional DNA sequences in this sample encode the identical CDR3. The rearrangement joins TRBV18 to TRBJ1-6, with 9 bases lining up with TRBD1. J was trimmed by 7 bases and V by 2 bases; bases with no gene match: 0. Germline V lookup: CDR1 KGHSH, CDR2 LQKENI. There are 14 residues in the CDR3. The CDR3 DNA reads TGTGCCAGCTCACCAGACAGGGGGAATTCACCCCTCCACTTT. This gives the protein CASSPDRGNSPLHF.

The V and J genes are TRBV24-1 and TRBJ2-7; the match to TRBD2 covers 8 bases. The CDR3 spans 14 residues. From germline, CDR1 is KGHDR and CDR2 SFDVKD. V gave up 2 bases and J gave up 12 bases; unmatched junction bases: 11. The CDR3 reads CATSDSFRKRELYF. Here the CDR3 DNA reads TGTGCCACCAGTGATTCCTTCAGGAAGCGGGAGTTGTACTTC.

The chain carries TRBV5-1 and TRBJ2-7, with D tentatively TRBD2 (7 bases). This CDR3 contains 14 residues. The V end lost 6 bases, the J end lost 4 bases, and 17 bases lay between the germline ends. Germline assignment: CDR1 SGHRS and CDR2 YFSETQ. The CDR3 sequence is CASNYGGGGYEQYF. The DNA of the CDR3 is TGCGCCAGCAACTACGGGGGAGGGGGATACGAGCAGTACTTC.

This clone showed up just a few times. The genes are TRBV5-1 and TRBJ1-4; D gene unclear. V was shortened by 4 bases and J by 4 bases, with 11 bases between the two germline ends. The CDR3 loop spans 14 amino acids. The germline V gene encodes CDR1 SGHRS and CDR2 YFSETQ. The CDR3 loop reads CASSLSSGNEKLFF. CDR3 DNA: TGCGCCAGCAGCCTTTCCTCGGGTAATGAAAAACTGTTTTTT. Based on the CDR3 plus reference TRBV5-1 and TRBJ1-4, the full variable domain is KAGVTQTPRYLIKTRGQQVTLSCSPISGHRSVSWYQQTPGQGLQFLFEYFSETQRNKGNFPGRFSGRQFSNSRSEMNVSTLELGDSALYLCASSLSSGNEKLFFGSGTQLSVL.

This clone was counted once. This sequence joins TRBV5-6 and TRBJ2-3; 7 bases align to TRBD1. The CDR3 is 15 amino acids. V lost 1 base and J lost 2; bases outside the gene matches: 4. Per germline, CDR1 SGHDT and CDR2 YYEEEE. The CDR3 region is CASSLFGTVTDTQYF. CDR3 nucleotide sequence: TGTGCCAGCAGCTTGTTTGGGACAGTCACAGATACGCAGTATTTT.